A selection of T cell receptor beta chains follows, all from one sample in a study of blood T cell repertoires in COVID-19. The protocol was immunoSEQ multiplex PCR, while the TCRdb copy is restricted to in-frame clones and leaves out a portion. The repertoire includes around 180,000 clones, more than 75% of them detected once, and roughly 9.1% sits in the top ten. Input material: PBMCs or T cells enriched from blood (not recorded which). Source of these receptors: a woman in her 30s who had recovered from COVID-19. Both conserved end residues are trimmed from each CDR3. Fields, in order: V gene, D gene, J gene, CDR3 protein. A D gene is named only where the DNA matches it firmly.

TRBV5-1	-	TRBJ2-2	ASRYSRGRNTGELF
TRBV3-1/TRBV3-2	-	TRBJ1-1	ASSNRDFMNTEAF
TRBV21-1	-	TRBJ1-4	ASSKDPQGSNEKLF
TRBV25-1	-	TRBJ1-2	ASSDPRRGPIYGYT
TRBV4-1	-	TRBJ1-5	ASSQDSRGGRLNQPQH
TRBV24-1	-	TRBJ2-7	ATSDHQGSSYEQY
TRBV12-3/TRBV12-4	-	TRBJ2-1	ASSLSYNEQF
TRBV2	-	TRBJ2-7	ASSAAGYHEQY
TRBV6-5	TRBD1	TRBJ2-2	ASRKTGANTGELF
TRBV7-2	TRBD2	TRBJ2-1	ASSLASGGSYNEQF
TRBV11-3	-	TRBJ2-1	ASSLVTGSLVNEQF
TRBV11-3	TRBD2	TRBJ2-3	ASSSTLARDTQY
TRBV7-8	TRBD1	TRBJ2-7	ASSLVVDQPGQDEQY
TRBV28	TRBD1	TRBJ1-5	ASSSPGTGGNQPQH
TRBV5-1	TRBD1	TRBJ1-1	ASSYSGGLAF
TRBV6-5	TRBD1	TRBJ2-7	ASSSVGTGYEQY
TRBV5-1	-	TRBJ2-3	ASSFGPPTDTQY
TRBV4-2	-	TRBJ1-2	ASSQVWDTVNYGYT
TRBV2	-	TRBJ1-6	ASSEALTGKSLH
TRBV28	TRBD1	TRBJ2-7	ASSLTDRGHEQY
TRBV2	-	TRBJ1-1	ASSEGPGAF
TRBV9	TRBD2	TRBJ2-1	ASSSRLAGGYNEQF
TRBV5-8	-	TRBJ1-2	ATRSEYGYT
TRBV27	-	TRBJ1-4	ASSPRLAGVATNEKLF
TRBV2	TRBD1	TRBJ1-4	ASRKGTGDEKLF
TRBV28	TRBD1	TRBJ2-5	ASRWNLRDRELTQY
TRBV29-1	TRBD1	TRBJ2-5	SGAGTGRETQY
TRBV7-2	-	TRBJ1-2	ASSLRQVDGYT
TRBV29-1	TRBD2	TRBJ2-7	SVFAGLPGEQY
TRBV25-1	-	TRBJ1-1	ASSETVNTEAF
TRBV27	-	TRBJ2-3	ASSFTRAGTDTQY
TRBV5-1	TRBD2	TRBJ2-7	ASSLGTSGYEQY
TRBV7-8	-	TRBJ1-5	ASSPGQGNQPQH
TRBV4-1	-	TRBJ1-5	ASSQAQQGMDQPQH
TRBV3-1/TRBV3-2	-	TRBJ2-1	ASTLDASSYNEQF
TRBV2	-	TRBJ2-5	ASSAPLYQETQY
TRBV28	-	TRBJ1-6	ASSLRSSPLH
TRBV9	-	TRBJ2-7	ASSGTGDSYEQY
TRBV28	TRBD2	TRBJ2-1	ASSQAISGSFGSYNEQF
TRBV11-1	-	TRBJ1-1	ASSPDRFEAF
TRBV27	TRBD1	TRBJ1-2	ASSPGTGHGYT
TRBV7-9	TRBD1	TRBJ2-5	ASSLGDRGGETQY
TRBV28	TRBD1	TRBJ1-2	ASSYQGAYGYT
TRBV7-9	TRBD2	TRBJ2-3	ASSFTSGTSDTQY
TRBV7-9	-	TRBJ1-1	ASSQRGAYTEAF
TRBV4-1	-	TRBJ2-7	ASSQVTGSYEQY
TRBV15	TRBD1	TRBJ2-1	ATRDRDSVYNEQF